Listed below are T cell receptor beta chains from one sample, sequenced in a study of cytomegalovirus exposure and HLA in healthy donors. The repertoire was sequenced with immunoSEQ multiplex PCR; TCRdb's copy has only in-frame clones and lacks some. The sample contains under 60,000 clones, about 80% of which appear only once. Sequenced: PBMCs. These receptors all come from a man aged 50-60 years in good health and CMV-seronegative. CDR3s include the opening cysteine and the closing phenylalanine or tryptophan. Fields, in order: clone size, V gene, J gene, D gene, CDR3 DNA, CDR3 protein. D genes are given only for firm matches. Part of the rows lack a size; the others show once, few, many or a class for expanded clones.

-,TRBV5-8,TRBJ2-1,-,TGTGCCAGCAGCCTTATAGCCGGGGGTTACAATGAGCAGTTCTTC,CASSLIAGGYNEQFF
-,TRBV28,TRBJ1-2,-,TGTGCCACCCCGAAGCTGGGAGGGACCGCACTTTATGGCTACACCTTC,CATPKLGGTALYGYTF
-,TRBV10-3,TRBJ2-3,-,TGTGCCATCAACGGAGATCCTAGCACAGATACGCAGTATTTT,CAINGDPSTDTQYF
-,TRBV28,TRBJ1-5,-,TGTGCCCACGGGGGACTGGTTGCGCATCAGCCCCAGCATTTT,CAHGGLVAHQPQHF
once,TRBV6-5,TRBJ2-6,TRBD2,TGTGCCAGCAGCTGGGGGGGCTCTGGGGCCAACGTCCTGACTTTC,CASSWGGSGANVLTF
once,TRBV13,TRBJ2-1,-,TGTGCCAGCAAAGCCGGGAGCTCCTACAATGAGCAGTTCTTC,CASKAGSSYNEQFF
-,TRBV29-1,TRBJ2-3,-,TGCAGCGTTGAAGATCCCCAAAGCACAGATACGCAGTATTTT,CSVEDPQSTDTQYF
-,TRBV4-3,TRBJ2-3,TRBD1,TGCGCCAGCAGCCAAGGGACAGGGGGCGTAGATACGCAGTATTTT,CASSQGTGGVDTQYF
-,TRBV14,TRBJ2-7,-,TGTGCCAGCAGCCAAGAGTGGCAGGGGAATAGGCAGTACTTC,CASSQEWQGNRQYF
few,TRBV5-4,TRBJ2-1,TRBD1,TGTGCCAGCAGCTTGGCAAATCCTGGACAGGGTCGCAATGAGCAGTTCTTC,CASSLANPGQGRNEQFF
once,TRBV28,TRBJ1-6,-,TGTGCCAGCAGTTCAAACACCCCAGGACAGTGGTTCGCCCTCCACTTT,CASSSNTPGQWFALHF
-,TRBV6-6,TRBJ1-2,TRBD1,TGTGCCAGCAGACCCACTGGACAGGAATCTTTTGGCTACACCTTC,CASRPTGQESFGYTF
-,TRBV5-1,TRBJ2-1,-,TGCGCCAGCAGCTTAGACACTAGCTCCTACAATGAGCAGTTCTTC,CASSLDTSSYNEQFF
-,TRBV5-1,TRBJ1-3,-,TGCGCCAGCAGCTTGGCCCTGAGGTCCACCTCTGGAAACACCATATATTTT,CASSLALRSTSGNTIYF
-,TRBV5-5,TRBJ2-3,-,TGTGCCAGCAGCTGGGGGACAACTCACACAGATACGCAGTATTTT,CASSWGTTHTDTQYF
-,TRBV5-1,TRBJ2-5,TRBD1,TGCGCCAGCAGCTTCCGGGACAGGGGGCGGATAGAGACCCAGTACTTC,CASSFRDRGRIETQYF
-,TRBV6-4,TRBJ2-3,TRBD2,TGTGCCAGCAGTGAAGGGACTAGCGGGGGACGTTTTACGCAGTATTTT,CASSEGTSGGRFTQYF
-,TRBV6-1,TRBJ2-5,TRBD2,TGTGCCAGCAGTCCGGGGGGGGAGACCCAGTACTTC,CASSPGGETQYF
once,TRBV6-1,TRBJ1-2,TRBD1,TGTGCCAGCAGCCAATTCCCGGGACAGGGGAATGGCTACACCTTC,CASSQFPGQGNGYTF
-,TRBV10-1,TRBJ2-3,-,TGCGCCAGCAGTGCGAGCAGGGGCGCAGATACGCAGTATTTT,CASSASRGADTQYF
-,TRBV13,TRBJ2-3,TRBD1,TGTGCCAGCAGCGAATACTCACAGGGGCCGTTTAGCACAGATACGCAGTATTTT,CASSEYSQGPFSTDTQYF
-,TRBV7-9,TRBJ1-2,-,TGTGCCAGCAGCTCCCCCACAACAGGGTCCTATGGCTACACCTTC,CASSSPTTGSYGYTF
once,TRBV19,TRBJ2-2,TRBD1,TGTGCCAGTAGTGGGACAGGGGGCGCTAACACCGGGGAGCTGTTTTTT,CASSGTGGANTGELFF
-,TRBV5-6,TRBJ1-2,-,TGTGCCAGCAGCCCGGTTGGGGAGGTCTATGGCTACACCTTC,CASSPVGEVYGYTF
-,TRBV19,TRBJ1-1,-,TGTGCCAGTAGTATAGTTGGAGTGAACACTGAAGCTTTCTTT,CASSIVGVNTEAFF
-,TRBV7-9,TRBJ2-3,TRBD2,TGTGCCAGCAGGCTCGGGGGGGTTAGGGACACAGATACGCAGTATTTT,CASRLGGVRDTDTQYF
-,TRBV7-3,TRBJ2-7,-,TGTGCCAGCAGCACTAGTGGCTCCTACGAGCAGTACTTC,CASSTSGSYEQYF
-,TRBV15,TRBJ1-6,TRBD1,TGTGCCACCAGCAGAGATCGGACAGGCCGCCCTAATTCACCCCTCCACTTT,CATSRDRTGRPNSPLHF
-,TRBV7-2,TRBJ2-3,TRBD1,TGTGCCAGCGAAGGGGGCAGGACAGATACGCAGTATTTT,CASEGGRTDTQYF
-,TRBV6-6,TRBJ1-5,-,TGTGCCAGCTGGGGAGGCCTGAGCAATCAGCCCCAGCATTTT,CASWGGLSNQPQHF
once,TRBV28,TRBJ1-2,TRBD1,TGTGCCAGCACTTCGACGGCTCCCTCAGGGGGCATTGGCTACACCTTC,CASTSTAPSGGIGYTF
-,TRBV5-6,TRBJ2-7,-,TGTGCCAGCAGCTTTTTTGGAACAGGCCCCTACGAGCAGTACTTC,CASSFFGTGPYEQYF
-,TRBV13,TRBJ2-3,-,TGTGCCAGCAGCCGGTCGAGGGGGGGACTACCCACAGATACGCAGTATTTT,CASSRSRGGLPTDTQYF
-,TRBV7-2,TRBJ1-4,TRBD1,TGTGCCAGCAGCCTCGACAGGGGGGGGATGGTGTTTTTT,CASSLDRGGMVFF
-,TRBV29-1,TRBJ1-2,-,TGCAGCGTTGACGCCCCGGGGTGGGAGCTTTATGGCTACACCTTC,CSVDAPGWELYGYTF